This record concerns one T cell receptor beta chain sequence. This record comes from a study of T cell changes during pregnancy in multiple sclerosis. Here immunoSEQ multiplex PCR was the method, and the copy in TCRdb shows in-frame clones only, minus some. The sample lists 50,000 to 70,000 clones, 92% occurring once. The CDR3 length is 14 residues. Germline CDR1 GTSNPN, CDR2 SVGIG (reference sequence). J was trimmed by 6 bases and V by 3 bases; bases with no gene match: 6. Sequences were derived from peripheral blood, sampled in the second trimester of pregnancy. This TCR derives from a female donor with multiple sclerosis, enrolled in a pregnancy study. The V gene is TRBV30, the J gene TRBJ2-1, with 9 nucleotides matching TRBD2. The CDR3 spells CAWRGGRAGNEQFF. The CDR3 nucleotides read TGTGCCTGGAGAGGCGGGAGGGCGGGCAATGAGCAGTTCTTC.